This T cell receptor (beta chain) was identified in a study of shared clonotypes between healthy human individuals. In the study overall: CD4 naive and memory got three plates each, CD8 naive two, CD8 memory one. General study points: Larger richness was generally estimated for naive than memory subsets.

CD4+ cells yielded CD45RA+ naive and CD45RA-negative memory subsets. This clone showed up just a few times. What it binds is unknown. Germline lookup yields CDR1 SGHDT and CDR2 YYEEEE. CDR3 length equals 11 residues. Deletions cut 2 bases from V and 7 bases from J, with 6 bases between. The table came from immunoSEQ multiplex PCR; TCRdb's copy has only in-frame clones and leaves some out. The repertoire holds 850,000 to 1,200,000 clones, with 60% to 80% as singletons. The V gene is TRBV5-6, the J gene TRBJ1-2; D is unclear. The sample consisted of memory CD4+ T cells sorted from blood. Stated subset: CD45RA-negative fraction. The sequence was collected from a man between 18 and 29 years old in good health. The CDR3 is CASSFGRGYTF. DNA of the CDR3: TGTGCCAGCAGCTTTGGGCGTGGCTACACCTTC. Supplemented by reference TRBV5-6 and TRBJ1-2, the full variable domain reads DAGVTQSPTHLIKTRGQQVTLRCSPKSGHDTVSWYQQALGQGPQFIFQYYEEEERQRGNFPDRFSGHQFPNYSSELNVNALLLGDSALYLCASSFGRGYTFGSGTRLTVV.